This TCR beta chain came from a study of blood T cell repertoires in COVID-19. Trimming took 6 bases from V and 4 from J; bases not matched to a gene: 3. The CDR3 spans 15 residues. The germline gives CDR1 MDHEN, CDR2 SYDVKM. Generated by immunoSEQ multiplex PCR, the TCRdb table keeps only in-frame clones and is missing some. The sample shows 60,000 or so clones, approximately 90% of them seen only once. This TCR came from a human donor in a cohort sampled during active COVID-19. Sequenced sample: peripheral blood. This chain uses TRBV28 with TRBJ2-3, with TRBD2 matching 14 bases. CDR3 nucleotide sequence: TGTGCCAGCAGGCCGGGACTAGCGGGAGCAGATACGCAGTATTTT. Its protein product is CASRPGLAGADTQYF.